The sequence of this T cell receptor (beta chain) was determined in a study of blood T cells in healthy people across ages. In the study overall: About one barcoded beta molecule per two T cells was captured by template switching. Notes on the study in general: A greater number of naive CD4+ cells and higher diversity distinguished long-lived donors from aged donors.

The V and J ends lost 3 bases and 0 bases respectively, with 7 bases between them. This CDR3 is built from 13 residues. Germline V gene lookup returns CDR1 SGHRS and CDR2 YFSETQ. PCR was performed a second time for roughly 7 to 11 cycles using a sample-barcoded 5' primer and a J-beta primer mix. Each cDNA molecule received a tag from a template-switch adaptor that had 12 random nucleotides. TCRdb independently ran MiXCR on the 5' RACE reads; one entry per CDR3 protein. The sample consists of almost 1 million distinct CDR3 sequences, about 51% of them appearing once. This clonotype has a count of ten or more. The target antigen is unknown. Sample donors were healthy Caucasian individuals that came from Russia, aged about 6 to 95.

V is TRBV5-1 and J is TRBJ2-7, with D uncertain. The sequenced material came from blood. This TCR came from a woman aged 60 to 75 in good health. CDR3 nucleotides: TGCGCCAGCAGCTCCGACGTCTCCTACGAGCAGTACTTC. Translated, it gives CASSSDVSYEQYF.